This entry is about one TCR beta chain. What it binds is not known. The V and J ends lost 0 bases and 3 bases respectively, with 21 bases between them. Germline V gene data show CDR1 as GTSNPN and CDR2 as SVGIG (reference sequence). This CDR3 is built from 17 residues. The method was immunoSEQ multiplex PCR; TCRdb's version includes in-frame clones alone and lacks a portion of them. The table records about 65,000 clones, roughly 87% of them present only once. This entry belongs to a study of OX40 agonist ivuxolimab in advanced cancers. Background on the study: Ivuxolimab is an agonistic anti-OX40 (CD134) antibody, and patients were treated with it. The study's findings and limits: Also showing low normalized T-cell clonal expansion were some of the nonresponders. Among patients with partial responses at 0.1-3.0 mg/kg, clonal expansion was among the lowest.

This specimen consisted of CD4+ or CD8+ T cells sorted from blood, obtained in a trial of the OX40 agonist ivuxolimab. The gene calls are TRBV30 and TRBJ2-7; D may be TRBD2 (6 bases). The receptor was isolated from an adult with an advanced solid tumor such as melanoma, head and neck, liver or kidney cancer. The CDR3 DNA follows: TGTGCCTGGAGTGTTCCTGGATCCGGGACTCTCCTCTACGAGCAGTACTTC. Translated, it gives CAWSVPGSGTLLYEQYF.